The text below deals with one T cell receptor (beta chain). Between the trimmed V and J ends, which lost 5 bases and 2 bases, there was a span of 18 bases. The CDR3 covers 16 residues. Germline V CDR1 and CDR2: KGHDR, SFDVKD. TCRdb processed the RT-PCR reads anew with MiXCR; each CDR3 protein has one entry. The sample includes fewer than 800,000 distinct CDR3 sequences, approximately 15% of them seen just once. Sequenced: memory CD4+ T cells from blood. The TCR was taken from a female donor in good health, serving as a healthy control. The V gene is TRBV24-1, the J gene TRBJ2-7; tentative D call: TRBD2 (6 bases). The CDR3 nucleotides are TGTGCCACCAGTGGGGGTCCAAGCGGGTTCACCTACGAGCAGTACTTC. Amino acid sequence: CATSGGPSGFTYEQYF.